These 8 T cell receptor beta chains originate from one sample sequenced in a study of cytomegalovirus exposure and HLA in healthy donors (TCRdb year 2017). Library method: the immunoSEQ multiplex PCR assay. A mixture of 60 forward primers for TCR Vbeta segments and 13 reverse primers for TCR Jbeta segments was used in the multiplex PCR. TCRdb mirrors the immuneACCESS table, restricted to in-frame sequences. Some clones are absent from its copies; in checked studies, under half trace to an unresolved V gene, and the reason for the others is unknown. The sample table holds about 200,000 clones, of which about 84% were seen once. The top ten clonotypes cover roughly 13% of the sample. Sequenced sample: PBMCs. These TCRs come from a woman aged 25-40 years in good health and CMV-seropositive.

CDR3 in DNA: TGTGCCAGCGAGCGTCGGGGGACTACTGAAGCTTTCTTT. It is translated as CASERRGTTEAFF. The chain recombines TRBV28 with TRBJ1-1; possible D gene TRBD1, 5 bases. The V and J ends lost 8 bases and 5 bases respectively, with 15 bases between them. This CDR3 has 13 residues. Germline lookup yields CDR1 MDHEN and CDR2 SYDVKM.

The CDR3 DNA reads TGTGCCAGCAGCGTCTGGGGACTAGCGGGACAAGAGACCCAGTACTTC. Protein product: CASSVWGLAGQETQYF. The chain links TRBV9 to TRBJ2-5, with 13 bases aligning to TRBD2. The CDR3 contains 16 residues. The germline V gene has CDR1 SGDLS and CDR2 YYNGEE. J lost 2 bases, V lost 2 bases, and 3 bases had no gene match.

In this sample, this clone turned up once. The V call is TRBV30, the J call TRBJ2-5, with 10 bases that match TRBD2. CDR1 and CDR2 from the germline V gene are GTSNPN and SVGIG (reference sequence). This CDR3 contains 14 residues. V lost 4 bases to trimming and J lost 2 bases; unmatched junction nucleotides: 4. The CDR3 nucleotides read TGTGCCTGGACTGTAGCGGGGGGACAAGAGACCCAGTACTTC. Its protein product is CAWTVAGGQETQYF.

V and J are TRBV11-3 and TRBJ2-4, with D perhaps matching TRBD1 (5 bases). The ends were cut back, 1 base at V and 5 bases at J, with 15 bases in the middle. The CDR3 length is 16 residues. Germline V gene data show CDR1 as SGHNT and CDR2 as YENEEA. The CDR3: CASSLAWGQSENIQYF. CDR3 in DNA: TGTGCCAGCAGCTTAGCGTGGGGCCAGTCGGAAAACATTCAGTACTTC.

The chain joins TRBV5-8 to TRBJ1-4; D uncertain. The CDR3 runs to 14 residues. V shed 10 bases and J shed 4 bases, with 17 bases lying between them. Germline CDR1 reads SGHTS; CDR2 reads YDEGEE. This CDR3 reads CAGGLGSGNEKLFF. The CDR3 nucleotides read TGTGCCGGCGGCTTGGGCAGCGGTAATGAAAAACTGTTTTTT.

V and J are TRBV7-9 and TRBJ2-2; 13 bases agree with TRBD2. Germline V gene data show CDR1 as SEHNR and CDR2 as FQNEAQ (reference sequence). The CDR3 length is 17 residues. Trimming took 5 bases from V and 6 from J; bases not matched to a gene: 9. The CDR3 protein is CASSAGTSGNFAGELFF. The DNA for the CDR3 is TGTGCCAGCAGCGCCGGGACTAGCGGGAATTTTGCCGGGGAGCTGTTTTTT.

V is TRBV6-5 and J is TRBJ2-5, with a possible D match to TRBD2 (7 bases). The germline V and J ends were trimmed by 5 bases and 5 bases, with 12 bases remaining between them. Germline values: CDR1 MNHEY, CDR2 SVGAGI. This CDR3 is 13 amino acids long. Here the CDR3 reads CASSRGRGETQYF. The DNA of the CDR3 is TGTGCCAGCAGTAGGGGGAGGGGGGAGACCCAGTACTTC.

The chain is built from TRBV7-2 and TRBJ2-1, with no clear D. This CDR3 is 13 amino acids long. Germline V lookup: CDR1 SGHTA, CDR2 FQGNSA. V shed 3 bases and J shed 5 bases, with 8 bases lying between them. The CDR3 region is CASSFSQNNEQFF. For the CDR3, the DNA is TGTGCCAGCAGCTTTTCCCAGAACAATGAGCAGTTCTTC.